The 10 T cell receptor beta chains given below trace back to one sample, sequenced in a study of T-cell memory formation after mild COVID-19 (dated by TCRdb to about 2021). The method was 5' RACE. TCRdb lists the instrument as Illumina NovaSeq 6000. TCRdb trimmed public reads at Q25 via fastp, called clones via MiXCR and kept in-frame beta chains. Records with the same CDR3 protein are collapsed into one entry carrying the most frequent genes and DNA. The sample profile shows fewer than 150,000 distinct CDR3 sequences; 20% to 25% of them were found once. 41% of the sample is in the top ten clones. Sequenced sample: PBMCs or a T cell subset sorted from them (not recorded which). All receptors come from a man between 18 and 35 years old who had mild COVID-19 (a few samples of this study predate the infection). The sample titles of this study are shuffled in the database, so cell type and time point are left out; the donor was told from shared clones.

The chain has TRBV28 and TRBJ2-5; 12 bases fit TRBD2. Unmatched junction bases numbered 5, after V lost 5 bases and J lost 4 bases. Germline lookup yields CDR1 MDHEN and CDR2 SYDVKM. The CDR3 contains 15 residues. CDR3 DNA: TGTGCCAGCAGTCGGAGACTAGCGGGGGCAGAGACCCAGTACTTC. Translated, it gives CASSRRLAGAETQYF.

The J gene is TRBJ2-7, the V gene TRBV5-6; D gene uncertain. The CDR3 has 11 residues. The germline V gene encodes CDR1 SGHDT and CDR2 YYEEEE. The V gene lost 1 base and the J gene lost 5 bases, with 4 bases spanning the gap. In DNA, the CDR3 is TGTGCCAGCAGCTTGATGAACGAGCAGTACTTC. This codes for CASSLMNEQYF. The variable domain in full, completed from reference TRBV5-6 and TRBJ2-7, reads DAGVTQSPTHLIKTRGQQVTLRCSPKSGHDTVSWYQQALGQGPQFIFQYYEEEERQRGNFPDRFSGHQFPNYSSELNVNALLLGDSALYLCASSLMNEQYFGPGTRLTVT.

A few counts support this clonotype. V is TRBV6-5 and J is TRBJ2-7; TRBD1 agrees at 8 bases. The CDR3 spans 15 residues. With V trimmed by 4 bases and J by 0 bases, 5 bases remained unmatched. Germline CDR1 MNHEY, CDR2 SVGAGI. This chain's CDR3 is CASSSRQGLSYEQYF. The CDR3 DNA reads as TGTGCCAGCAGTTCCCGACAGGGGCTCTCCTACGAGCAGTACTTC.

This sequence joins TRBV6-5 and TRBJ1-5, with a weak D call TRBD1 (6 bases). Trimming removed 0 bases at V and 6 bases at J, with 15 bases between. The germline V gene encodes CDR1 MNHEY and CDR2 SVGAGI. CDR3 size: 16 residues. This CDR3 reads CASSYSGSAGAQPQHF. CDR3 nucleotides: TGTGCCAGCAGTTACTCGGGGTCGGCGGGGGCTCAGCCCCAGCATTTT.

The chain links TRBV27 to TRBJ2-1, with 9 bases lining up with TRBD2. This CDR3 has 15 residues. The germline V gene has CDR1 MNHEY and CDR2 SMNVEV (reference sequence). Trimming took 5 bases from V and 2 from J; bases not matched to a gene: 4. The CDR3 protein is CASSRVAGAYNEQFF. The CDR3 nucleotides are TGTGCCAGCAGTAGAGTAGCGGGGGCCTACAATGAGCAGTTCTTC.

The J gene is TRBJ2-2, the V gene TRBV28, with a possible D match to TRBD1 (5 bases). Per the germline V gene, CDR1 is MDHEN and CDR2 is SYDVKM. Trimming pared 5 bases from V and 4 bases from J, leaving 14 bases between. CDR3 length equals 15 residues. CDR3 sequence (DNA): TGTGCCAGCAGTATGGGGCTTTTGGGCACCGGGGAGCTGTTTTTT. Protein product: CASSMGLLGTGELFF.

The rearrangement uses TRBV5-8 and TRBJ2-3, with D uncertain. The CDR3 sequence is 14 residues long. The germline CDR1 and CDR2 sequences are SGHTS and YDEGEE. Trimming removed 2 bases from V and 1 base from J, with 8 bases in between. The CDR3 coding sequence is TGTGCCAGCAGCTTCATGGCGGGCACAGATACGCAGTATTTT. Protein product: CASSFMAGTDTQYF.

The chain recombines TRBV7-3 with TRBJ2-3, with 12 positions matching TRBD2. The CDR3 is 16 residues long. The junction had 6 bases not matched to a gene; V was cut back by 2 bases and J by 6 bases. Germline V gene sequence: CDR1 SGHTA, CDR2 FQGTGA. The CDR3 sequence: CASSLRLAGGPDTQYF. Here the CDR3 DNA reads TGTGCCAGCAGCTTACGGCTAGCGGGGGGGCCCGATACGCAGTATTTT.

This clonotype was seen ten or more times. This chain connects TRBV20-1 to TRBJ2-1, with 12 bases that match TRBD2. V shed 3 bases and J 2 bases; nucleotides not matched to a gene: 14. This CDR3 is 19 amino acids long. CDR1 and CDR2 from the germline V gene are DFQATT and SNEGSKA (reference sequence). The CDR3 region is CSASLLLAGGPETYNEQFF. The CDR3 DNA reads TGCAGTGCTAGCCTCTTACTAGCGGGGGGTCCCGAAACCTACAATGAGCAGTTCTTC.

The chain has TRBV27 and TRBJ1-5; 10 bases fit TRBD1. Looked up from germline, CDR1 is MNHEY and CDR2 is SMNVEV (reference sequence). This CDR3 has 15 residues. The ends lost 4 bases at V and 5 bases at J; junction bases unmatched: 5. CDR3 residues: CASSSGTGVDQPQHF. The CDR3 DNA follows: TGTGCCAGCAGTTCGGGGACAGGGGTGGATCAGCCCCAGCATTTT.